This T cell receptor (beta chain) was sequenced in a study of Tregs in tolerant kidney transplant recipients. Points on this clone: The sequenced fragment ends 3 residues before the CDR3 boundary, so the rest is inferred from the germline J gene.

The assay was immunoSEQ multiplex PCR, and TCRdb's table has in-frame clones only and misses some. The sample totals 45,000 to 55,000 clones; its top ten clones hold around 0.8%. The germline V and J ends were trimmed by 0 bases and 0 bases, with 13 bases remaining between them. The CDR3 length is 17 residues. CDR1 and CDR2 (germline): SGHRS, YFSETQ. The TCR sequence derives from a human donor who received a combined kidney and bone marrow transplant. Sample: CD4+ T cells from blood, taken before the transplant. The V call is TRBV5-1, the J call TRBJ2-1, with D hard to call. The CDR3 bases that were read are TGCGCCAGCAGCTTGGCCAATTCCCCTAGCTCCTACAATGAG. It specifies CASSLANSPSSYNE. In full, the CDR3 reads CASSLANSPSSYNEQFF.